These 29 T cell receptor beta chains originate from one sample sequenced in a study of OX40 agonist ivuxolimab in advanced cancers. The data were produced by immunoSEQ multiplex PCR, yet TCRdb's version contains in-frame clones alone and is incomplete. The table shows 89,000 or so clones, with roughly nine tenths occurring only once. Here the sequenced sample was CD4+ or CD8+ T cells sorted from blood, taken in a trial of the OX40 agonist ivuxolimab. All receptors derive from an adult with an advanced solid tumor such as melanoma, head and neck, liver or kidney cancer.

J is TRBJ1-1 and V is TRBV5-5, with TRBD1 matching over 7 bases. CDR3 length: 16 amino acids. Germline V gene sequence: CDR1 SGHKS, CDR2 YYEKEE (reference sequence). The ends lost 3 bases at V and 0 bases at J; junction bases unmatched: 8. This chain's CDR3 is CASSSQGRYMNTEAFF. The CDR3 DNA is TGTGCCAGCAGCTCACAGGGGCGGTACATGAACACTGAAGCTTTCTTT.

The V call is TRBV19, the J call TRBJ1-4; D remains unclear. Germline values: CDR1 LNHDA, CDR2 SQIVND (reference sequence). Trimming pared 5 bases from V and 10 bases from J, leaving 14 bases between. CDR3 length equals 13 residues. This chain's CDR3 is CASSLLEGGKLFF. CDR3 in DNA: TGTGCCAGTAGTCTCCTCGAAGGCGGAAAACTGTTTTTT.

The chain uses TRBV25-1 and TRBJ2-6; D gene uncertain. The V gene lost 10 bases and the J gene lost 0 bases, with 4 bases spanning the gap. Germline CDR1 is MGHDK and CDR2 is SYGVNS. There are 12 residues in the CDR3. The chain's CDR3 is CAISSGANVLTF. The CDR3 coding sequence is TGTGCCATCAGCTCTGGGGCCAACGTCCTGACTTTC.

This sequence joins TRBV27 and TRBJ1-2; D unresolved. Germline V CDR1 and CDR2: MNHEY, SMNVEV (reference sequence). Deletions cut 3 bases from V and 2 bases from J, with 19 bases between. CDR3 length: 17 residues. CDR3: CASSFAPVGHQNYGYTF. DNA of the CDR3: TGTGCCAGCAGTTTTGCTCCCGTGGGCCACCAAAACTATGGCTACACCTTC.

The table lists this clone with a few counts. The gene calls are TRBV6-6 and TRBJ1-5; no firm D call. Trimming cost V 8 bases and J 5 bases, with 13 bases left between them. The CDR3 has 13 amino acids. Looked up from germline, CDR1 is MNHNY and CDR2 is SVGAGI (reference sequence). The CDR3 sequence is CASSSASHQPQHF. CDR3 DNA sequence: TGTGCCAGCTCCTCCGCGAGTCATCAGCCCCAGCATTTT.

CDR3 protein: CASSLQTDANTGELFF. DNA of the CDR3: TGTGCCAGCAGCTTGCAAACAGACGCGAACACCGGGGAGCTGTTTTTT. The V gene is TRBV5-6, the J gene TRBJ2-2; no reliable D call. Trimming shortened V by 1 base and J by 0 bases, and 10 bases separated the two germline ends. CDR3 length equals 16 residues. Germline V CDR1 and CDR2: SGHDT, YYEEEE.

V and J are TRBV5-4 and TRBJ2-3; possibly TRBD2 for D (5 bases). CDR1 is SGHNT and CDR2 is YYREEE in the germline V gene (reference sequence). The CDR3 runs to 14 residues. V lost 0 bases and J lost 6, with 11 bases in between. CDR3 bases: TGTGCCAGCAGCTTGGGACTAACGCCTGATACGCAGTATTTT. Residues: CASSLGLTPDTQYF.

The chain combines TRBV7-6 with TRBJ2-1, with 9 bases lining up with TRBD2. The CDR3 consists of 15 residues. Per germline, CDR1 SGHVS and CDR2 FNYEAQ. V lost 1 base and J lost 3; bases outside the gene matches: 1. The CDR3 is CASSLGLAVYNEQFF. The DNA of the CDR3 is TGTGCCAGCAGCTTAGGACTAGCGGTCTACAATGAGCAGTTCTTC.

As regards this clone: This same CDR3 is encoded by further DNA sequences in the sample. The chain recombines TRBV30 with TRBJ2-1; the match to TRBD2 covers 7 bases. The CDR3 is made up of 12 amino acids. V was clipped by 0 bases and J by 9 bases; unmatched bases: 2. Germline V lookup: CDR1 GTSNPN, CDR2 SVGIG (reference sequence). The CDR3 reads CAWSVSGGEQFF. The CDR3 nucleotides are TGTGCCTGGAGTGTATCGGGGGGTGAGCAGTTCTTC.

The rearrangement uses TRBV5-6 and TRBJ2-7; D is unresolved. CDR3 size: 12 residues. Germline values: CDR1 SGHDT, CDR2 YYEEEE. V gave up 1 base and J gave up 1 base, with 3 bases separating them. CDR3 nucleotide sequence: TGTGCCAGCAGCTTGTTATCCTACGAGCAGTACTTC. Its translation: CASSLLSYEQYF.

The chain employs TRBV9 and TRBJ2-1, with 10 bases aligning to TRBD1. The CDR3 runs to 16 residues. V shed 3 bases, J shed 4 bases, and the junction held 7 bases outside the gene matches. Germline V gene sequence: CDR1 SGDLS, CDR2 YYNGEE. CDR3 bases: TGTGCCAGCAGCGAAACAGCGGGACAGGGGTACAATGAGCAGTTCTTC. This translates into CASSETAGQGYNEQFF.

The V call is TRBV6-5, the J call TRBJ2-3, with D hard to call. The V and J ends lost 8 bases and 2 bases respectively, with 5 bases between them. The CDR3 sequence is 11 residues long. The V gene's germline CDR1 is MNHEY and CDR2 SVGAGI. The CDR3 sequence is CASRFTDTQYF. CDR3 sequence (DNA): TGTGCCAGCCGATTCACAGATACGCAGTATTTT.

This chain links TRBV4-3 with TRBJ1-1; D gene unclear. This CDR3 contains 18 residues. CDR1 LGHNA and CDR2 YSLEER come from the germline V gene. The V end lost 0 bases, the J end lost 0 bases, and 17 bases lay between the germline ends. For the CDR3, the DNA is TGCGCCAGCAGCCAAGATTCGGCAGACTTCTCTTTGAACACTGAAGCTTTCTTT. Translation gives CASSQDSADFSLNTEAFF.

J is TRBJ1-3 and V is TRBV11-3; D perhaps matches TRBD1 (6 bases). The CDR3 contains 15 residues. The ends were cut back, 5 bases at V and 0 bases at J, with 11 bases in the middle. The germline V gene has CDR1 SGHNT and CDR2 YENEEA. The CDR3 DNA reads as TGTGCCAGCAGCCAGGGGAAGGGCTCTGGAAACACCATATATTTT. Translation gives CASSQGKGSGNTIYF. The full variable domain, completed using reference TRBV11-3 and TRBJ1-3, is EAGVVQSPRYKIIEKKQPVAFWCNPISGHNTLYWYLQNLGQGPELLIRYENEEAVDDSQLPKDRFSAERLKGVDSTLKIQPAELGDSAVYLCASSQGKGSGNTIYFGEGSWLTVV.

The V and J genes are TRBV5-1 and TRBJ1-1; D is undetermined. CDR1 is SGHRS and CDR2 is YFSETQ in the germline V gene. The CDR3 totals 12 residues. V lost 5 bases and J 6 bases, leaving 11 bases between the germline ends. CDR3 nucleotide sequence: TGCGCCAGCAGACTTGCGTCAGCTGAAGCTTTCTTT. Its protein is CASRLASAEAFF.

V gene TRBV10-3 combines with J gene TRBJ2-7; D perhaps matches TRBD2 (5 bases). V lost 10 bases and J lost 6, with 22 bases in between. Germline CDR1 is ENHRY and CDR2 is SYGVKD. The CDR3 runs to 14 residues. CDR3 protein: CASRSGSSLSEQYV. CDR3 coding DNA: TGTGCCAGCCGGTCGGGGTCCTCCCTCTCCGAGCAGTACGTC.

The rearrangement links TRBV4-1 to TRBJ2-1; TRBD2 aligns across 11 bases. Germline V lookup: CDR1 MGHRA, CDR2 YSYEKL. V was clipped by 0 bases and J by 2 bases; unmatched bases: 9. The CDR3 consists of 19 residues. The CDR3 sequence is CASSQDTPLAGDAYNEQFF. In nucleotides, the CDR3 is TGCGCCAGCAGCCAAGATACCCCACTAGCGGGAGACGCCTACAATGAGCAGTTCTTC.

The sample holds a few counts of this clone. The rearrangement uses TRBV2 and TRBJ2-7; D is ambiguous. The germline V gene encodes CDR1 SNHLY and CDR2 FYNNEI. The CDR3 totals 12 residues. The V gene lost 11 bases and the J gene lost 4 bases, with 15 bases spanning the gap. CDR3 region: CAADRVGYEQYV. The CDR3 DNA is TGTGCCGCCGACCGGGTAGGGTACGAGCAGTACGTC.

The chain couples TRBV12-5 to TRBJ2-3, with 9 bases that match TRBD2. The CDR3 consists of 17 residues. Trimming at V came to 6 bases and at J to 4 bases, leaving 14 bases not matched to a gene. CDR1 LGHNT and CDR2 FRNRAP come from the germline V gene. The CDR3 here is CASGQGRGTSRADTQYF. The CDR3 DNA reads as TGTGCTAGTGGCCAAGGACGTGGGACTAGCAGGGCAGATACGCAGTATTTT.

This clone has just one count. Here the CDR3 DNA reads TGTGCCAGCAGTGAATTGGGGCGGACTGAAGCTTTCTTT. Residues: CASSELGRTEAFF. The chain recombines TRBV25-1 with TRBJ1-1; D might be TRBD1 (5 bases). CDR3 size: 13 residues. Germline loops: CDR1 MGHDK, CDR2 SYGVNS. Trimming removed 1 base at V and 5 bases at J, with 8 bases between.

The V call is TRBV9, the J call TRBJ2-1; 8 nucleotides line up with TRBD2. Germline trimming cut 0 bases from V and 5 bases from J; bases unmatched to any gene: 4. Germline CDR1 is SGDLS and CDR2 is YYNGEE. CDR3 size: 15 residues. The CDR3 DNA sequence: TGTGCCAGCAGCGTAGGAGCGGGAGATAACAATGAGCAGTTCTTC. Encoded protein: CASSVGAGDNNEQFF.

The rearrangement joins TRBV4-3 to TRBJ1-2; 8 nucleotides line up with TRBD1. CDR1 LGHNA and CDR2 YSLEER come from the germline V gene. The V gene end was trimmed by 2 bases and the J gene end by 4 bases; junction bases not matched to a gene: 12. The CDR3 sequence is 17 residues long. The CDR3 DNA follows: TGCGCCAGCAGCCAAAGTGTGGAGACAGGGGTAGTCTATGGCTACACCTTC. Its protein product is CASSQSVETGVVYGYTF.

The V and J genes are TRBV27 and TRBJ2-7; D is uncertain. The CDR3 spans 11 residues. V lost 1 base to trimming and J lost 4 bases, with 2 bases between them. The V gene's germline CDR1 is MNHEY and CDR2 SMNVEV (reference sequence). The CDR3 DNA sequence: TGTGCCAGCAGTTTATTATACGAGCAGTACTTC. Residues: CASSLLYEQYF.

The chain carries TRBV9 and TRBJ2-1; D remains unclear. Trimming shortened V by 4 bases and J by 8 bases, and 7 bases separated the two germline ends. Germline V gene sequence: CDR1 SGDLS, CDR2 YYNGEE. This CDR3 comprises 11 residues. The CDR3 sequence: CASSPLDEQFF. CDR3 in DNA: TGTGCCAGCAGCCCTCTCGATGAGCAGTTCTTC.

The chain carries TRBV7-9 and TRBJ2-7; 9 bases fit TRBD2. The CDR3 sequence is 14 residues long. V lost 4 bases and J lost 2; bases outside the gene matches: 3. Germline V gene lookup returns CDR1 SEHNR and CDR2 FQNEAQ (reference sequence). CDR3 coding DNA: TGTGCCAGCAGCTATAGCGGGAGAACCTACGAGCAGTACGTC. Protein: CASSYSGRTYEQYV.

V and J are TRBV28 and TRBJ1-5; 10 bases align to TRBD1. The J segment lost 7 bases and the V segment lost 6 bases, leaving 6 bases of the junction unmatched. CDR3 size: 14 residues. Germline V gene sequence: CDR1 MDHEN, CDR2 SYDVKM. The CDR3 DNA sequence: TGTGCCAGCAGACTTGGGACAGGGGTCCAGCCCCAGCATTTT. Its protein is CASRLGTGVQPQHF.

The chain combines TRBV11-2 with TRBJ2-5, with unresolved D. Trimming cost V 5 bases and J 3 bases, with 4 bases left between them. Looked up from germline, CDR1 is SGHAT and CDR2 is FQNNGV. The CDR3 runs to 11 residues. This chain's CDR3 is CASSHEETQYF. The CDR3 coding sequence is TGTGCCAGCAGCCATGAAGAGACCCAGTACTTC.

V usage is TRBV28 and J usage is TRBJ1-2; D not certain. The CDR3 totals 15 residues. The V gene lost 5 bases and the J gene lost 8 bases, with 21 bases spanning the gap. CDR1 is MDHEN and CDR2 is SYDVKM in the germline V gene. The DNA of the CDR3 is TGTGCCAGCAGTCTGATACCTCGGACGGGTAAAGGCTACACCTTC. It yields the protein CASSLIPRTGKGYTF.

The chain is built from TRBV6-5 and TRBJ2-7; maybe TRBD1 (5 bases). CDR3 length: 12 amino acids. Trimming pared 8 bases from V and 2 bases from J, leaving 10 bases between. Germline CDR1 is MNHEY and CDR2 is SVGAGI. In nucleotides, the CDR3 is TGTGCCAGCGGGGCTACAGCCTACGAGCAGTACGTC. Translating it yields CASGATAYEQYV.